This T cell receptor (beta chain) derives from a study of shared clonotypes between healthy human individuals. Free of recent acute infections or vaccinations, the donors were healthy HIV-negative adults. Naive CD4+ cells were CD45RA-selected; the remaining cells were memory. The CDR3 contains 12 residues. Germline V gives CDR1 SGHRS, CDR2 YFSETQ. V was cut by 4 bases and J by 5 bases, with 10 bases left in between. The study ran the assay at deep level. Assay: immunoSEQ multiplex PCR; the TCRdb copy retains only in-frame clones and omits some. The sample carries 1,500,000 or so clones, about 96% recorded once.

Sequencing was carried out using naive CD4+ T cells sorted from blood. Specified subset: CD45RA+ positively selected. The V call is TRBV5-1, the J call TRBJ2-7, with a possible D match to TRBD1 (6 bases). This TCR was sampled from a man aged 25-40 years in good health. DNA for the CDR3: TGCGCCAGCAGCAGCACAGGGAACGAGCAGTACTTC. This sequence encodes CASSSTGNEQYF.